This TCR beta chain was sequenced during a study of human T cells and chemical hapten exposure. The overall study: Skin on the upper inner arm, roughly 2 cm by roughly 2 cm in size, was sensitized with 2% DPC. Chiefly female patients presented with alopecia areata, totalis or universalis. Largely, small differences in pooled library volume made per-sample TCR yields vary. Findings of the study overall: In comparison with controls, expanded TCRs gave rise to a significantly larger number of large CDR3 similarity clusters.

MiXCR, applied by TCRdb to the RACE reads, yields one record per CDR3 protein. Found here are approximately 100,000 distinct CDR3 sequences, around 9.6% of them singletons; the top ten hold about 3.5%. Stated time point: pre-sensitization, week 0. As for treatment: therapeutic diphenylcyclopropenone sensitization with weekly scalp DPC. V shed 4 bases, J shed 6 bases, and the junction held 14 bases outside the gene matches. The CDR3 is 16 residues long. The germline V gene encodes CDR1 SGHTA and CDR2 FQGNSA. The table lists this clonotype with a few counts. Its antigen is undetermined. The V call is TRBV7-2, the J call TRBJ2-7, with 8 bases that match TRBD1. Specimen: whole blood, collected in connection with sensitization to the hapten diphenylcyclopropenone (DPC). This sequence was found in a woman between 40 and 55 years old with alopecia areata. Some clones in this sample may be carry-over from other donors' samples. For the CDR3, the DNA is TGTGCCAGCAGCTCCGGGAACAGGGGACAGGCCGGCGAGCAGTACTTC. It specifies CASSSGNRGQAGEQYF.